The 6 T cell receptor beta chains below all came from one sample that was sequenced in a study of cytomegalovirus exposure and HLA in healthy donors. The primer mix had 60 Vbeta and 13 Jbeta primers. Libraries were prepared by immunoSEQ multiplex PCR; TCRdb keeps only in-frame clonotypes and omits some of them. Of a few hundred thousand clones in the sample, 70% to 80% were seen once. Sequencing was performed on PBMCs. These receptors were collected from a woman in her 30s in good health and CMV-seronegative.

V gene TRBV7-9 combines with J gene TRBJ1-1; D gene uncertain. Per the germline V gene, CDR1 is SEHNR and CDR2 is FQNEAQ (reference sequence). This CDR3 contains 14 residues. V was trimmed by 4 bases and J by 0 bases, leaving 9 bases between them. CDR3 protein: CASSSYKVNTEAFF. In DNA form, the CDR3 reads TGTGCCAGCAGCTCATACAAAGTGAACACTGAAGCTTTCTTT.

This clone occurred a few times. J is TRBJ2-1 and V is TRBV5-4; D not resolved. Germline V gene lookup returns CDR1 SGHNT and CDR2 YYREEE (reference sequence). V was clipped by 4 bases and J by 5 bases, with 10 bases between them. CDR3 length: 13 amino acids. The CDR3 sequence: CASSQDQNNEQFF. DNA of the CDR3: TGTGCCAGCAGCCAAGATCAGAACAATGAGCAGTTCTTC.

The chain links TRBV19 to TRBJ1-2, with a weak D call TRBD1 (5 bases). Germline assignment: CDR1 LNHDA and CDR2 SQIVND (reference sequence). V gave up 3 bases and J gave up 2 bases, with 16 bases separating them. CDR3 length equals 16 residues. CDR3 residues: CASSILSEGLNYGYTF. As DNA, the CDR3 is TGTGCCAGTAGTATTTTGTCGGAGGGACTAAACTATGGCTACACCTTC. Supplemented by reference TRBV19 and TRBJ1-2, the full variable domain reads DGGITQSPKYLFRKEGQNVTLSCEQNLNHDAMYWYRQDPGQGLRLIYYSQIVNDFQKGDIAEGYSVSREKKESFPLTVTSAQKNPTAFYLCASSILSEGLNYGYTFGSGTRLTVV.

The V call is TRBV18, the J call TRBJ2-5; possibly TRBD2 for D (6 bases). The germline V gene encodes CDR1 KGHSH and CDR2 LQKENI. The CDR3 contains 13 residues. The V end lost 6 bases, the J end lost 2 bases, and 10 bases lay between the germline ends. The CDR3 region is CASSRGVQETQYF. DNA of the CDR3: TGTGCCAGCTCGCGGGGAGTACAAGAGACCCAGTACTTC.

The chain employs TRBV29-1 and TRBJ2-7; 7 nucleotides align to TRBD2. V trimming: 4 bases; J trimming: 6 bases; junction bases outside the gene matches: 15. Germline lookup yields CDR1 SQVTM and CDR2 ANQGSEA. This CDR3 has 15 amino acids. CDR3 in amino acids: CSVAPLGGEVREQYF. CDR3 nucleotide sequence: TGCAGCGTTGCTCCCCTGGGAGGGGAAGTACGCGAGCAGTACTTC.

In its sample, this clone ranks as medium-sized. The J gene is TRBJ1-1, the V gene TRBV5-6; a weak D match, TRBD1 (6 bases). Germline-derived CDR1 and CDR2 are SGHDT and YYEEEE. Trimming cost V 0 bases and J 4 bases, with 25 bases left between them. This CDR3 is 19 amino acids long. CDR3 sequence (DNA): TGTGCCAGCAGCTTGGTGGGGTTACAGGCGGCCCTCAGGGGCACTGAAGCTTTCTTT. As protein: CASSLVGLQAALRGTEAFF.